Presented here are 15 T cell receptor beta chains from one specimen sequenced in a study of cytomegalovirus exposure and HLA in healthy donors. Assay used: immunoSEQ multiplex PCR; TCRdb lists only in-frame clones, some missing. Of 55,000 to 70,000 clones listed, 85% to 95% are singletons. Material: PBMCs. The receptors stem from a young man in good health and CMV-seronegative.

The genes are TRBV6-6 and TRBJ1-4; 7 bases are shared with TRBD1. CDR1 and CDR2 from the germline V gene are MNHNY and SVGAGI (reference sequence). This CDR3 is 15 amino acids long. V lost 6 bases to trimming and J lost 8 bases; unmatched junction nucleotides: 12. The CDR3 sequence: CASRDATGNGEKLFF. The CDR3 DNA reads TGTGCCAGCAGGGACGCGACAGGGAACGGGGAAAAACTGTTTTTT.

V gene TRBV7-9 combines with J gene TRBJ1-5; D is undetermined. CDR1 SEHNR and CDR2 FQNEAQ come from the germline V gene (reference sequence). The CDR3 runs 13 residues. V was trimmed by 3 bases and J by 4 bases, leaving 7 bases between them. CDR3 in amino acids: CASSLRENQPQHF. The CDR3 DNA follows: TGTGCCAGCAGCTTGCGGGAAAATCAGCCCCAGCATTTT.

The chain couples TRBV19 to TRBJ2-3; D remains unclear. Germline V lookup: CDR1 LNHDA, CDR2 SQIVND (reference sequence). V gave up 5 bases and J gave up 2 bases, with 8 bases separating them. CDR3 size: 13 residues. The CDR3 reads CASSPTHTDTQYF. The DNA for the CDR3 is TGTGCCAGTAGTCCGACTCACACAGATACGCAGTATTTT.

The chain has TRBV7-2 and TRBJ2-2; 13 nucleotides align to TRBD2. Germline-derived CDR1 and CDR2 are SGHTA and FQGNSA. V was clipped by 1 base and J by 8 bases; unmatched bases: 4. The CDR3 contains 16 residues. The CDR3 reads CASSLVPGLAGGELFF. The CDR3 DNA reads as TGTGCCAGCAGCTTAGTTCCGGGACTAGCGGGAGGGGAGCTGTTTTTT.

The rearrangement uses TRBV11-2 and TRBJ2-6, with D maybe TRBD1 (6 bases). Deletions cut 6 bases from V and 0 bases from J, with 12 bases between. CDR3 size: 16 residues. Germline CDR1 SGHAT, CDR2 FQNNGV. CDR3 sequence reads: CASRDSLFSGANVLTF. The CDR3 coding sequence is TGTGCCAGCAGGGACAGCCTTTTCTCTGGGGCCAACGTCCTGACTTTC.

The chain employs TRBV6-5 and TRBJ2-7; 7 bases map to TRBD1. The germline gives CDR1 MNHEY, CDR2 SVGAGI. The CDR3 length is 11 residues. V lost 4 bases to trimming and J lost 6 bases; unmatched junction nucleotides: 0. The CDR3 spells CASSSGGEQYF. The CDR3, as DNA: TGTGCCAGCAGTTCAGGGGGCGAGCAGTACTTC.

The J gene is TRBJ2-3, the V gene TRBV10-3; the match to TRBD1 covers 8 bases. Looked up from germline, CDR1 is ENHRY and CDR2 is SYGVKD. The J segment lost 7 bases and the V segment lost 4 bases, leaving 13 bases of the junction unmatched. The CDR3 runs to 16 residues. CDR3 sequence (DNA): TGTGCCATCAGTGGGACTGACGACAGGGGACCACATACGCAGTATTTT. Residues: CAISGTDDRGPHTQYF.

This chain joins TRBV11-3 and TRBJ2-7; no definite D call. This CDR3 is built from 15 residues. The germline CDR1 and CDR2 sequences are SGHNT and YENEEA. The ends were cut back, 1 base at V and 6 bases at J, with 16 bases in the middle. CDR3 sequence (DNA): TGTGCCAGCAGCTTAGGTGGCCGATTGATGGCCGAGCAGTACTTC. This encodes CASSLGGRLMAEQYF.

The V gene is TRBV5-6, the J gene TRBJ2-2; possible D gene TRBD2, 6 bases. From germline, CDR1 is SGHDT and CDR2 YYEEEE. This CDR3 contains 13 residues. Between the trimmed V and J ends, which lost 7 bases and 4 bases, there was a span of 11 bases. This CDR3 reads CASRGTVTGELFF. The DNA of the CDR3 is TGTGCCAGCCGGGGGACTGTCACCGGGGAGCTGTTTTTT.

Here the CDR3 reads CASGQGEIEQYF. As DNA, the CDR3 is TGTGCCAGCGGCCAGGGCGAGATCGAGCAGTACTTC. The chain couples TRBV28 to TRBJ2-7; D is perhaps TRBD1 (5 bases). The germline V and J ends were trimmed by 8 bases and 6 bases, with 14 bases remaining between them. Germline V gene lookup returns CDR1 MDHEN and CDR2 SYDVKM. The CDR3 consists of 12 residues.

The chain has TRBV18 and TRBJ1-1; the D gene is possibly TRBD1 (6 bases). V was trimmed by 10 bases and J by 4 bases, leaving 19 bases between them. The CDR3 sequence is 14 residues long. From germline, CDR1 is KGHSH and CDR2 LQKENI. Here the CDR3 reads CATHAGGVGTEAFF. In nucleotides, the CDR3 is TGTGCCACACATGCTGGGGGCGTCGGCACTGAAGCTTTCTTT. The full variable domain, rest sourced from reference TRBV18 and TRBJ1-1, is NAGVMQNPRHLVRRRGQEARLRCSPMKGHSHVYWYRQLPEEGLKFMVYLQKENIIDESGMPKERFSAEFPKEGPSILRIQQVVRGDSAAYFCATHAGGVGTEAFFGQGTRLTVV.

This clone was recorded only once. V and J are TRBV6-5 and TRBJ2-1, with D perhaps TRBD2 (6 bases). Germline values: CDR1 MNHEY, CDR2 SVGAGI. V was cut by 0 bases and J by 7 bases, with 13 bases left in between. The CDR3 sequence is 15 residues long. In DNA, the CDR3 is TGTGCCAGCAGTTACTCGCGGGGAAGGTCAAATGAGCAGTTCTTC. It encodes CASSYSRGRSNEQFF.

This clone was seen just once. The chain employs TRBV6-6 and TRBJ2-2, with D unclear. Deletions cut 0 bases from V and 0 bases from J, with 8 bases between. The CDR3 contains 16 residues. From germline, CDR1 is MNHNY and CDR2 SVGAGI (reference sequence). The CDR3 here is CASSYSGSPNTGELFF. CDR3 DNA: TGTGCCAGCAGTTACTCCGGGTCACCGAACACCGGGGAGCTGTTTTTT.

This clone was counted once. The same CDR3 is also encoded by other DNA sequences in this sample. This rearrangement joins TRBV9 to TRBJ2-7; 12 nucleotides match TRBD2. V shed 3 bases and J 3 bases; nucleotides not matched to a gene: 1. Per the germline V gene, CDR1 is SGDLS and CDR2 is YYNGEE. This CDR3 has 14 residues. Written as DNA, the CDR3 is TGTGCCAGCAGCGCGACTAGCGGGAGCTACGAGCAGTACTTC. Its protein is CASSATSGSYEQYF.

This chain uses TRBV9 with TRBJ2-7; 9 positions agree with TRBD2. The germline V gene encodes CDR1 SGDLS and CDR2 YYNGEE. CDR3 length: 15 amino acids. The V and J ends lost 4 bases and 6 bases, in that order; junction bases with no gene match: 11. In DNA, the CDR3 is TGTGCCAGCAGCTCCCGGGGAGCGGGAGGCGTCGAGCAGTACTTC. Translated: CASSSRGAGGVEQYF.